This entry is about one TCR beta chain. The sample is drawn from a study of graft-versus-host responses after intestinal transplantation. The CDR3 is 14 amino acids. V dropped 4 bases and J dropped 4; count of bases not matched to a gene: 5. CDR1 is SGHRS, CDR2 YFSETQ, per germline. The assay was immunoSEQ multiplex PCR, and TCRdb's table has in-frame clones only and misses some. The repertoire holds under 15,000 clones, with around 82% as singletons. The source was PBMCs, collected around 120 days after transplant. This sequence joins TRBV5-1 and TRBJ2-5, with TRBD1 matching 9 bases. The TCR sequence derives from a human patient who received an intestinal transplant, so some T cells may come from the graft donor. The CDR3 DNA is TGCGCCAGCAGCGTGGGACAGGGTGGAGAGACCCAGTACTTC. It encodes CASSVGQGGETQYF. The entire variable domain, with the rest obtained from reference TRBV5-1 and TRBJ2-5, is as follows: KAGVTQTPRYLIKTRGQQVTLSCSPISGHRSVSWYQQTPGQGLQFLFEYFSETQRNKGNFPGRFSGRQFSNSRSEMNVSTLELGDSALYLCASSVGQGGETQYFGPGTRLLVL.